The present TCR beta chain was sequenced within a study of shared clonotypes between healthy human individuals. Terminally differentiated effector memory CD45RA+ cells were excluded from the naive CD8 cells, which were CD45RO-negative and positively selected for CCR7. The study drew all its donors from Caucasian adults living in Nashville, Tennessee. Data came from immunoSEQ multiplex PCR; TCRdb stores just in-frame clones and leaves some out. The table lists about 2.1 million clones, 80% to 95% of them singletons, with 1.5% to 2% in the top ten. The CDR3 runs 16 residues. Deletions cut 6 bases from V and 2 bases from J, with 20 bases between. Germline CDR1 reads MNHNY; CDR2 reads SVGAGI (reference sequence).

The sequence was collected from a man younger than 35 in good health. Some clones in this sample may be carry-over from other donors' samples. The chain uses TRBV6-6 and TRBJ2-7, with D possibly matching TRBD1 (6 bases). Sequencing input: naive CD8+ T cells from PBMCs. CDR3 protein: CASSPPRTAPPYEQYF. The DNA for the CDR3 is TGTGCCAGCAGCCCCCCCAGGACAGCGCCGCCCTACGAGCAGTACTTC.